The 2 T cell receptor beta chains below come from one sample, sequenced in a study of blood T cell repertoires in COVID-19. Assay: immunoSEQ multiplex PCR; the TCRdb copy retains only in-frame clones and omits some. The sample carries fewer than 350,000 clones, approximately 90% recorded once. Sequenced input: PBMCs or T cells enriched from blood (not recorded which). These receptor sequences come from a man aged 35-49 years who had been exposed to COVID-19.

V gene TRBV27 combines with J gene TRBJ2-2; TRBD1 agrees at 7 bases. The CDR3 is made up of 14 amino acids. Per germline, CDR1 MNHEY and CDR2 SMNVEV (reference sequence). Trimming removed 5 bases from V and 4 bases from J; junction bases left unmatched: 4. The CDR3 DNA reads as TGTGCCAGCAGTACCCGACAGGGCACCGGGGAGCTGTTTTTT. This sequence encodes CASSTRQGTGELFF.

The rearrangement links TRBV27 to TRBJ2-7, with TRBD2 identical over 11 bases. Germline V gives CDR1 MNHEY, CDR2 SMNVEV (reference sequence). V lost 8 bases and J lost 4; bases outside the gene matches: 10. CDR3 length: 15 amino acids. The CDR3 DNA reads as TGTGCCAGCGGAAAGAAGGGACTAGCGGAATACGAGCAGTACTTC. This sequence encodes CASGKKGLAEYEQYF.